Listed below are T cell receptor beta chains from one sample, sequenced in a study of shared clonotypes between healthy human individuals. Repertoires were generated with immunoSEQ multiplex PCR, while TCRdb's copy carries only in-frame clones and drops some. The sample holds around 2,000,000 clones, about 93% seen once. Input material: naive CD8+ T cells from PBMCs. Source of these receptors: a man between 18 and 35 years old in good health. Some clones in this sample may be carry-over from other donors' samples. Each CDR3 is given with its conserved first and last residue. A D gene is named only where the DNA matches it firmly. Size tells how often a clone was seen (once, few, many) or the class of an expanded clone, and some rows leave it out.

V	size	J	D	CDR3	DNA
TRBV29-1	NA	TRBJ1-2	NA	CSVVGANNYGYTF	TGCAGCGTTGTCGGGGCAAATAACTATGGCTACACCTTC
TRBV2	NA	TRBJ2-7	NA	CASSEARTVRGEQYF	TGTGCCAGCAGTGAAGCGCGGACAGTCCGTGGCGAGCAGTACTTC
TRBV30	NA	TRBJ2-3	NA	CAWSPGTQYF	TGTGCCTGGTCCCCAGGTACGCAGTATTTT
TRBV10-1	once	TRBJ2-3	TRBD2	CASSRGTRERRVAQYF	TGCGCCAGCAGCAGAGGGACTAGGGAGCGAAGAGTAGCGCAGTATTTT
TRBV6-1	NA	TRBJ1-3	NA	CASSESGSGNTIYF	TGTGCCAGCAGTGAATCGGGATCTGGAAACACCATATATTTT
TRBV6-5	NA	TRBJ2-1	NA	CASSYSGPHNEQFF	TGTGCCAGCAGTTACTCGGGTCCGCACAATGAGCAGTTCTTC
TRBV11-2	NA	TRBJ2-2	TRBD2	CASSSNGLAENTGELFF	TGTGCCAGCAGCTCCAACGGACTAGCGGAGAACACCGGGGAGCTGTTTTTT
TRBV27	NA	TRBJ2-1	TRBD2	CASSLLVGAGVVRNEQFF	TGTGCCAGCAGTTTATTGGTAGGGGCGGGAGTTGTGAGAAATGAGCAGTTCTTC
TRBV19	NA	TRBJ2-1	NA	CARAPGRGDNEQFF	TGTGCCAGAGCCCCGGGCAGGGGGGACAATGAGCAGTTCTTC
TRBV5-4	once	TRBJ2-5	TRBD2	CASSPQPPGLAGVETQYF	TGTGCCAGCAGCCCACAACCACCGGGACTAGCGGGAGTGGAGACCCAGTACTTC
TRBV28	NA	TRBJ2-7	TRBD2	CASSPLLRETSYEQYF	TGTGCCAGCAGTCCCCTCTTGCGGGAGACATCCTACGAGCAGTACTTC
TRBV28	NA	TRBJ2-7	NA	CASTVLGNEQYF	TGTGCCAGCACCGTCCTGGGTAACGAGCAGTACTTC
TRBV28	NA	TRBJ1-2	NA	CASSFATVDGYTF	TGTGCCAGCAGTTTTGCGACAGTGGATGGCTACACCTTC
TRBV10-3	NA	TRBJ1-1	NA	CAISEFKQSNTEAFF	TGTGCCATCAGTGAGTTTAAACAGTCCAACACTGAAGCTTTCTTT
TRBV7-9	NA	TRBJ2-2	NA	CASSFGARAVTGELFF	TGTGCCAGCAGCTTTGGGGCCCGAGCGGTCACCGGGGAGCTGTTTTTT
TRBV11-2	NA	TRBJ2-7	NA	CASSPSSHEQYF	TGTGCCAGCAGCCCGAGTTCACACGAGCAGTACTTC
TRBV29-1	NA	TRBJ2-1	TRBD2	CSVPLGGGTYNEQFF	TGCAGCGTCCCCCTGGGGGGAGGGACCTACAATGAGCAGTTCTTC
TRBV6-1	NA	TRBJ2-7	TRBD1	CASSEARTGLYF	TGTGCCAGCAGTGAAGCGCGGACAGGGCTGTACTTC
TRBV6-1	NA	TRBJ1-3	NA	CASGISPIYF	TGTGCCAGCGGAATCTCCCCCATATATTTT
TRBV6-1	many	TRBJ2-1	TRBD1	CASSEVAGGYNEQFF	TGTGCCAGCAGTGAAGTTGCAGGGGGCTACAATGAGCAGTTCTTC
TRBV25-1	NA	TRBJ2-7	NA	CASSESGQQYF	TGTGCCAGCAGTGAATCGGGACAGCAGTACTTC
TRBV13	NA	TRBJ2-1	NA	CASSPGHGYEQFF	TGTGCCAGCAGCCCTGGACACGGCTATGAGCAGTTCTTC
TRBV18	NA	TRBJ2-3	TRBD2	CASSPQAGGKDTQYF	TGTGCCAGCTCACCTCAAGCGGGAGGGAAAGATACGCAGTATTTT
TRBV19	NA	TRBJ2-7	NA	CASNPRGLLLVEQYF	TGTGCCAGTAACCCCAGGGGCCTCCTCCTTGTCGAGCAGTACTTC
TRBV7-8	NA	TRBJ2-2	TRBD2	CASSTRLAGLDTGELFF	TGTGCCAGCAGCACCCGACTAGCGGGATTGGACACCGGGGAGCTGTTTTTT
TRBV9	NA	TRBJ2-2	NA	CASSVGPVGPGVGELFF	TGTGCCAGCAGCGTAGGGCCGGTGGGGCCCGGGGTGGGGGAGCTGTTTTTT
TRBV11-3	NA	TRBJ2-5	TRBD1	CASSPRDSQETQYF	TGTGCCAGCAGCCCTCGGGACAGCCAAGAGACCCAGTACTTC
TRBV29-1	NA	TRBJ1-1	NA	CSVEDLYQEMNTEAFF	TGCAGCGTTGAAGATCTTTATCAGGAGATGAACACTGAAGCTTTCTTT
TRBV28	NA	TRBJ2-1	TRBD2	CASFNSLGGSNEQFF	TGTGCCAGCTTCAATTCCCTGGGCGGGAGTAATGAGCAGTTCTTC
TRBV7-9	NA	TRBJ1-5	TRBD1	CASSLDRGQPQHF	TGTGCCAGCAGCTTAGACAGGGGACAGCCCCAGCATTTT
TRBV29-1	once	TRBJ2-7	NA	CSATLDMAYEQYF	TGCAGCGCTACCCTGGACATGGCCTACGAGCAGTACTTC
TRBV27	NA	TRBJ1-2	NA	CASSFSLGGTRYGYTF	TGTGCCAGCAGTTTCTCTCTAGGGGGAACGCGATATGGCTACACCTTC
TRBV29-1	NA	TRBJ2-7	NA	CSASTISYEQYF	TGCAGCGCCTCGACTATCTCCTACGAGCAGTACTTC
TRBV28	NA	TRBJ2-3	TRBD2	CASSSVPGTSGRRTDTQYF	TGTGCCAGCAGTTCGGTGCCCGGGACTAGCGGGAGAAGGACAGATACGCAGTATTTT
TRBV9	NA	TRBJ2-1	NA	CASNPGPTHNEQFF	TGTGCCAGCAACCCGGGGCCGACCCACAATGAGCAGTTCTTC
TRBV11-1	NA	TRBJ2-7	NA	CASSLAYPNEQYF	TGTGCCAGCAGCTTAGCCTATCCCAACGAGCAGTACTTC